These T cell receptor beta chains were read from a single sample in a study of beta chain features in type 1 diabetes. Libraries were prepared by immunoSEQ multiplex PCR; TCRdb keeps only in-frame clonotypes and omits some of them. The sample has 400,000 or so clones, about 12% seen once. The sequencing sample was made of naive CD4+ T cells from blood. These receptor sequences come from a woman under 30 with type 1 diabetes. The CDR3 runs from the conserved cysteine through the conserved F or W. Each record gives: J gene, clone size, D gene, V gene, CDR3 DNA, CDR3 protein. D genes are given only for firm matches. Size tells how often a clone was seen (once, few, many) or the class of an expanded clone, and some rows leave it out.

J: TRBJ2-1
size: few
D: NA
V: TRBV29-1
DNA: TGCAGCGTTGTTTTGGGCCGGCAGTTCTTC
CDR3: CSVVLGRQFF

J: TRBJ1-1
size: NA
D: NA
V: TRBV7-9
DNA: TGTGCCAGCAGCCTTAACGGACAGATGAACACTGAAGCTTTCTTT
CDR3: CASSLNGQMNTEAFF

J: TRBJ2-7
size: few
D: TRBD2
V: TRBV10-3
DNA: TGTGCCATCAGGACGCGGGAGGGACTGGGAGAGCAGTACTTC
CDR3: CAIRTREGLGEQYF

J: TRBJ1-2
size: NA
D: NA
V: TRBV23-1
DNA: TGCGCCAGCCTCACGGCCAGGGGCTATGGCTACACCTTC
CDR3: CASLTARGYGYTF

J: TRBJ1-3
size: NA
D: NA
V: TRBV2
DNA: TGTGCCAGCAGAGGGCTCGGGGTTACTGGAAACACCATATATTTT
CDR3: CASRGLGVTGNTIYF

J: TRBJ2-1
size: NA
D: TRBD2
V: TRBV7-2
DNA: TGTGCCAGCAGCACAGGACTAGCGGGGGGGATAGTCTACAATGAGCAGTTCTTC
CDR3: CASSTGLAGGIVYNEQFF

J: TRBJ1-3
size: few
D: NA
V: TRBV7-9
DNA: TGTGCCAGCAGCTTACGGCAGGGAGGCGCTGGAAACACCATATATTTT
CDR3: CASSLRQGGAGNTIYF

J: TRBJ2-1
size: few
D: TRBD2
V: TRBV29-1
DNA: TGCAGCGTTCTTCCGGGACTAGCGGGCGATGAGCAGTTCTTC
CDR3: CSVLPGLAGDEQFF

J: TRBJ1-2
size: few
D: NA
V: TRBV28
DNA: TGTGCCAGCAGTTTCACAGGGCAGCGCGGCTACACCTTC
CDR3: CASSFTGQRGYTF

J: TRBJ2-7
size: few
D: NA
V: TRBV6-6
DNA: TGTGCCAGCAGTTACACCGTCGGGGAGCAGTACTTC
CDR3: CASSYTVGEQYF

J: TRBJ1-2
size: NA
D: NA
V: TRBV11-3
DNA: TGTGCCAGCAGCGAACCATCAGGGCGCTATGGCTACACCTTC
CDR3: CASSEPSGRYGYTF

J: TRBJ2-1
size: NA
D: TRBD2
V: TRBV27
DNA: TGTGCCAGCAGTCCCATAGGTGCGGGGGATGAGCAGTTCTTC
CDR3: CASSPIGAGDEQFF

J: TRBJ2-7
size: once
D: NA
V: TRBV7-2
DNA: TGTGCCAGCAGCCTATGGGGGGGCGCCGGGGTAGTAAACGAGCAGTACTTC
CDR3: CASSLWGGAGVVNEQYF

J: TRBJ2-1
size: once
D: TRBD2
V: TRBV19
DNA: TGTGCCAGCCGAGTTTCTAGCGGGAGCGGTGAGCAGTTCTTC
CDR3: CASRVSSGSGEQFF

J: TRBJ2-2
size: NA
D: TRBD2
V: TRBV4-3
DNA: TGCGCCAGCAGCCGCCGCGCACGCGGGGGAACTGGGACCGGGGAGCTGTTTTTT
CDR3: CASSRRARGGTGTGELFF

J: TRBJ2-3
size: NA
D: TRBD2
V: TRBV29-1
DNA: TGCAGCGTTGTGGCTAGCGGGCGCACAGATACGCAGTATTTT
CDR3: CSVVASGRTDTQYF